This TCR beta chain was recorded in a study of response to subunit inactivated influenza vaccine. TCRdb reprocessed the RT-PCR reads via MiXCR and lists one record per CDR3 protein. The profile shows about 480,000 distinct CDR3 sequences, roughly 25% of them singletons. This clonotype was recorded a few times. The antigen remains undetermined. The length of the CDR3 is 14 residues. From germline, CDR1 is SGHNT and CDR2 YYREEE (reference sequence). V was clipped by 4 bases and J by 6 bases; unmatched bases: 6. General study results and limits: After each seasonal influenza vaccination, few new T cells are recruited, the authors suggested.

The sample here was CD4+ T cells sorted from PBMCs, taken more than 4 days after vaccination. The origin of this receptor is a man aged 45 to 65 who received an inactivated influenza vaccine. The chain uses TRBV5-4 and TRBJ2-3; 9 bases line up with TRBD2. This CDR3 is CASSGIAGVDTQYF. CDR3 coding DNA: TGTGCCAGCAGCGGAATAGCGGGAGTGGATACGCAGTATTTT.